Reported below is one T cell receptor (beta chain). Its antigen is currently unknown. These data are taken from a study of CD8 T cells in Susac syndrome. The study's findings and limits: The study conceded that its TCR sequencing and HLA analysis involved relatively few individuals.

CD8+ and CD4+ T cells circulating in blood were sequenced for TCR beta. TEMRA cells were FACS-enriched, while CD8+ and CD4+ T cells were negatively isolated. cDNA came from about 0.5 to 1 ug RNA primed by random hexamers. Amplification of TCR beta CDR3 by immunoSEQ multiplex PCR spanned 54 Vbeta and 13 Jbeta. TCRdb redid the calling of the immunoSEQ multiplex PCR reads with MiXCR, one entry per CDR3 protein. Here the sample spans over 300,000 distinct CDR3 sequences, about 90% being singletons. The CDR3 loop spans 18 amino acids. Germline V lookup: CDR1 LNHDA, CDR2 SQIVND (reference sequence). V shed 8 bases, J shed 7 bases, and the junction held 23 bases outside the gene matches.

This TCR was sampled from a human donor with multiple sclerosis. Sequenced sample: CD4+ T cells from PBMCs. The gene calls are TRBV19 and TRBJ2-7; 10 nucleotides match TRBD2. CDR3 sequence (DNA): TGTGCCAGTTACTACAGGACTAAAAAGCGGGAGGGACGGGTTGAGCAGTACTTC. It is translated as CASYYRTKKREGRVEQYF. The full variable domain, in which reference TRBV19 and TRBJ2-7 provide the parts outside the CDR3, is DGGITQSPKYLFRKEGQNVTLSCEQNLNHDAMYWYRQDPGQGLRLIYYSQIVNDFQKGDIAEGYSVSREKKESFPLTVTSAQKNPTAFYLCASYYRTKKREGRVEQYFGPGTRLTVT.